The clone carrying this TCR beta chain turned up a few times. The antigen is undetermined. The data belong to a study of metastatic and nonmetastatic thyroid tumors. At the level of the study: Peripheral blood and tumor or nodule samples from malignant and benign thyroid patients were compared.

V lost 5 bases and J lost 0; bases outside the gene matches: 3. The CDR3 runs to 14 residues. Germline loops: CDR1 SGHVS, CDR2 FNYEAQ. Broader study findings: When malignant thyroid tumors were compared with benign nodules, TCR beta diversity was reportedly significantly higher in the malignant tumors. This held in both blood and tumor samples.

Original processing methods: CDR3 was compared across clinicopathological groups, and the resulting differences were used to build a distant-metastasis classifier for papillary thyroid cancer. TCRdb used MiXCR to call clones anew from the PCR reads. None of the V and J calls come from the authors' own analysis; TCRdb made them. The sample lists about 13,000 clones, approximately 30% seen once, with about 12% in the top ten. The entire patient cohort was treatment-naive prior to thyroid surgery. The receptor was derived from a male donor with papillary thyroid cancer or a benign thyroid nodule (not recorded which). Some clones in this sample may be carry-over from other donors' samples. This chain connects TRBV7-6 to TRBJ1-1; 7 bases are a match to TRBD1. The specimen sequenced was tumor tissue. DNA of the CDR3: TGTGCCAGCAGCACCGGACAGGTGAACACTGAAGCTTTCTTT. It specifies CASSTGQVNTEAFF.